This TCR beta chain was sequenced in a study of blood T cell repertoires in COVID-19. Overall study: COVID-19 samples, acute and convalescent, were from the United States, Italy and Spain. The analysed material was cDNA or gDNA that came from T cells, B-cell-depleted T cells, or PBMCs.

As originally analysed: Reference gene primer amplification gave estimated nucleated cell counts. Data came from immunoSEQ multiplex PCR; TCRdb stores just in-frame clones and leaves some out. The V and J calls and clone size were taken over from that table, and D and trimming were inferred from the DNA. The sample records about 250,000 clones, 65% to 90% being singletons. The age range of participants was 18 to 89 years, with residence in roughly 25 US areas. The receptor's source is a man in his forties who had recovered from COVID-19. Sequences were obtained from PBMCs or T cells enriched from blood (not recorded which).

This CDR3 is CASSSVQGAWGNQPQHF. CDR3 in DNA: TGTGCCAGCAGTTCTGTGCAGGGGGCTTGGGGCAATCAGCCCCAGCATTTT. The chain joins TRBV28 to TRBJ1-5; 8 bases match TRBD1. Germline CDR1 is MDHEN and CDR2 is SYDVKM. There are 17 residues in the CDR3. V shed 4 bases, J shed 2 bases, and the junction held 10 bases outside the gene matches. Together with reference TRBV28 and TRBJ1-5, the CDR3 gives the full variable domain: DVKVTQSSRYLVKRTGEKVFLECVQDMDHENMFWYRQDPGLGLRLIYFSYDVKMKEKGDIPEGYSVSREKKERFSLILESASTNQTSMYLCASSSVQGAWGNQPQHFGDGTRLSIL.